This record looks at one T cell receptor beta chain sequence and its context. J gave up 4 bases and V 2 bases, and 0 bases lay outside the gene matches. In germline, CDR1 is SEHNR, CDR2 FQNEAQ (reference sequence). CDR3 length: 13 amino acids. The repertoire was sequenced with immunoSEQ multiplex PCR; TCRdb's copy has only in-frame clones and lacks some. In the table there are some 43,000 clones, about 79% of which are singletons. The data originate from a study of pediatric ulcerative colitis. The rectum was sampled with one to two pinch biopsies at colonoscopy. The origin of this receptor is a girl aged 5 to 17 with moderate ulcerative colitis. Sequencing used gut tissue. The chain carries TRBV7-9 and TRBJ2-3; 7 nucleotides match TRBD1. The CDR3 nucleotides are TGTGCCAGCAGCTTACAGGGGGCAGATACGCAGTATTTT. It specifies CASSLQGADTQYF.